These 28 T cell receptor beta chains originate from one sample sequenced in a study of PD-1 blockade in mismatch repair-deficient tumors. Libraries were prepared by immunoSEQ multiplex PCR; TCRdb keeps only in-frame clonotypes and omits some of them. Among 75,000 to 85,000 clones, 65% to 85% were seen once, and the ten largest hold around 2.6%. The specimen was peripheral blood, collected 12 weeks after starting pembrolizumab. The receptors were sampled from an adult with mismatch repair-deficient cancer.

The CDR3 DNA sequence: TGTGCCAGCAGCTTCCGTGGACCCCGACAGGGCTCTAACTATGGCTACACCTTC. It specifies CASSFRGPRQGSNYGYTF. The chain employs TRBV5-6 and TRBJ1-2; 7 positions match TRBD1. This CDR3 spans 18 amino acids. Germline trimming cut 2 bases from V and 0 bases from J; bases unmatched to any gene: 13. The germline CDR1 and CDR2 sequences are SGHDT and YYEEEE.

CDR3 residues: CASSLTPGTNYNEQFF. CDR3 bases: TGTGCCAGCAGCTTAACACCCGGGACAAACTACAATGAGCAGTTCTTC. The chain carries TRBV7-3 and TRBJ2-1, with D possibly matching TRBD1 (6 bases). The V end was cut by 0 bases, the J end by 3 bases, with 12 bases between. CDR3 length: 16 amino acids. CDR1 and CDR2 from the germline V gene are SGHTA and FQGTGA.

The chain combines TRBV7-8 with TRBJ1-5; D is possibly TRBD1 (5 bases). This CDR3 spans 15 amino acids. From germline, CDR1 is SGHVS and CDR2 FQNEAQ. The V gene lost 3 bases and the J gene lost 0 bases, with 9 bases spanning the gap. The CDR3 DNA reads as TGTGCCAGCAGCTTGACAGAAAATAGCAATCAGCCCCAGCATTTT. This encodes CASSLTENSNQPQHF.

This sequence joins TRBV2 and TRBJ1-1; D is undetermined. This CDR3 is built from 14 residues. Trimming cost V 6 bases and J 4 bases, with 15 bases left between them. The V gene's germline CDR1 is SNHLY and CDR2 FYNNEI. CDR3 nucleotide sequence: TGTGCCAGCAGGTCCCAAGGGATTACCACTGAAGCTTTCTTT. As protein: CASRSQGITTEAFF.

The chain uses TRBV7-2 and TRBJ2-3; D ambiguous. Trimming left V 1 base short and J 5 bases short, with 7 bases between. The CDR3 totals 13 residues. Germline V gene sequence: CDR1 SGHTA, CDR2 FQGNSA. CDR3 sequence (DNA): TGTGCCAGCAGCTTAGTTACGGGAGATACGCAGTATTTT. Translation: CASSLVTGDTQYF.

The V and J genes are TRBV4-1 and TRBJ1-1; D is perhaps TRBD1 (6 bases). Trimming removed 2 bases from V and 5 bases from J, with 15 bases in between. This CDR3 is built from 15 residues. The germline gives CDR1 MGHRA, CDR2 YSYEKL. The CDR3 region has the DNA TGCGCCAGCAGCCAAAGGATGGGGGGGGCTACTGAAGCTTTCTTT. Its translation is CASSQRMGGATEAFF.

This CDR3 is CASSSRPRTYNEQFF. The CDR3 nucleotides read TGTGCCAGCAGCTCCCGACCTAGAACGTACAATGAGCAGTTCTTC. The chain combines TRBV11-3 with TRBJ2-1, with D unresolved. This CDR3 contains 15 residues. The germline gives CDR1 SGHNT, CDR2 YENEEA. V dropped 4 bases and J dropped 4 bases, with 14 bases sitting between them.

The V gene is TRBV7-3, the J gene TRBJ2-2; TRBD1 is a possible D gene (6 bases). Germline CDR1 SGHTA, CDR2 FQGTGA. V was cut by 4 bases and J by 6 bases, with 18 bases left in between. This CDR3 is built from 16 residues. Here the CDR3 reads CASSSNGQLGPGELFF. As DNA, the CDR3 is TGTGCCAGCAGCTCGAATGGACAGCTGGGTCCCGGGGAGCTGTTTTTT.

The chain has TRBV6-5 and TRBJ2-7; 7 bases fit TRBD2. Trimming took 5 bases from V and 5 from J; bases not matched to a gene: 9. This CDR3 has 14 amino acids. The germline V gene has CDR1 MNHEY and CDR2 SVGAGI. DNA for the CDR3: TGTGCCAGCAGTGCTAGCGGCGCTGGTAACGAGCAGTACTTC. Amino acid sequence: CASSASGAGNEQYF.

CDR3 nucleotides: TGTGCCAGTAGCTTAAACCAGGGCTACGAGCAGTACTTC. Translation gives CASSLNQGYEQYF. The chain is built from TRBV19 and TRBJ2-7; maybe TRBD1 (5 bases). Trimming removed 6 bases from V and 3 bases from J, with 12 bases in between. CDR3 length: 13 residues. Germline lookup yields CDR1 LNHDA and CDR2 SQIVND (reference sequence).

J is TRBJ1-1 and V is TRBV18; D is unclear. Germline V gene data show CDR1 as KGHSH and CDR2 as LQKENI. There are 12 residues in the CDR3. The V end lost 8 bases, the J end lost 4 bases, and 11 bases lay between the germline ends. The CDR3 DNA reads as TGTGCCAGCGAGACCAGTGGCACTGAAGCTTTCTTT. Translated: CASETSGTEAFF. Combining the CDR3 with reference TRBV18 and TRBJ1-1 gives the whole variable domain NAGVMQNPRHLVRRRGQEARLRCSPMKGHSHVYWYRQLPEEGLKFMVYLQKENIIDESGMPKERFSAEFPKEGPSILRIQQVVRGDSAAYFCASETSGTEAFFGQGTRLTVV.

The chain links TRBV5-4 to TRBJ2-7, with a possible D match to TRBD1 (5 bases). V shed 1 base and J shed 0 bases, with 8 bases lying between them. Germline V CDR1 and CDR2: SGHNT, YYREEE (reference sequence). The length of the CDR3 is 14 residues. DNA for the CDR3: TGTGCCAGCAGCTTGTCAGGGAACTCCTACGAGCAGTACTTC. It yields the protein CASSLSGNSYEQYF.

The rearrangement joins TRBV11-3 to TRBJ2-1; 10 bases fit TRBD2. V shed 0 bases, J shed 8 bases, and the junction held 7 bases outside the gene matches. CDR3 size: 16 residues. In germline, CDR1 is SGHNT, CDR2 YENEEA. CDR3 sequence reads: CASSLDWPSGSDEQFF. The CDR3 DNA is TGTGCCAGCAGCTTAGATTGGCCTAGCGGGAGCGATGAGCAGTTCTTC. Using reference TRBV11-3 and TRBJ2-1 for the parts outside the CDR3, the full variable domain is EAGVVQSPRYKIIEKKQPVAFWCNPISGHNTLYWYLQNLGQGPELLIRYENEEAVDDSQLPKDRFSAERLKGVDSTLKIQPAELGDSAVYLCASSLDWPSGSDEQFFGPGTRLTVL.

The chain couples TRBV7-9 to TRBJ2-5; perhaps TRBD2 as D (7 bases). CDR1 and CDR2 (germline): SEHNR, FQNEAQ (reference sequence). The CDR3 totals 13 residues. V lost 6 bases, J lost 7 bases, and 15 bases lay in between. This chain's CDR3 is CASSPNREGTQYF. CDR3 nucleotides: TGTGCCAGCAGTCCCAACAGGGAGGGGACCCAGTACTTC.

This chain joins TRBV2 and TRBJ2-7; tentatively, D is TRBD1 or TRBD2 (5 bases each). Trimming left V 8 bases short and J 7 bases short, with 12 bases between. The V gene's germline CDR1 is SNHLY and CDR2 FYNNEI. CDR3 length: 11 residues. CDR3 sequence: CASASGREQYF. CDR3 in DNA: TGTGCCAGCGCCTCAGGGAGAGAGCAGTACTTC.

This clone showed up many times. The rearrangement links TRBV12-5 to TRBJ2-5; tentatively, D is TRBD2 (6 bases). With 8 bases removed from V and 2 bases from J, the gap between germline ends came to 12 bases. In germline, CDR1 is LGHNT, CDR2 FRNRAP. This CDR3 contains 13 residues. The DNA of the CDR3 is TGTGCTAGTCGCCTAGCGCCTCAAGAGACCCAGTACTTC. It encodes CASRLAPQETQYF.

This clone was recorded once. The chain uses TRBV5-6 and TRBJ2-1; no definite D call. CDR3 length equals 12 residues. Germline CDR1 is SGHDT and CDR2 is YYEEEE. V lost 0 bases, J lost 7 bases, and 5 bases lay in between. CDR3 nucleotides: TGTGCCAGCAGCTTGGCCGGAAATGAGCAGTTCTTC. This encodes CASSLAGNEQFF. Full variable domain (missing parts from reference TRBV5-6 and TRBJ2-1): DAGVTQSPTHLIKTRGQQVTLRCSPKSGHDTVSWYQQALGQGPQFIFQYYEEEERQRGNFPDRFSGHQFPNYSSELNVNALLLGDSALYLCASSLAGNEQFFGPGTRLTVL.

This chain uses TRBV28 with TRBJ2-3; possible D gene TRBD2, 6 bases. The CDR3 totals 16 residues. The germline gives CDR1 MDHEN, CDR2 SYDVKM. Deletions cut 6 bases from V and 5 bases from J, with 21 bases between. The CDR3 sequence: CASRESGTRHRDTQYF. Here the CDR3 DNA reads TGTGCCAGCAGGGAATCCGGGACTCGCCACAGAGATACGCAGTATTTT.

V gene TRBV27 combines with J gene TRBJ1-2; 8 bases line up with TRBD1. The CDR3 is 16 amino acids. Germline V lookup: CDR1 MNHEY, CDR2 SMNVEV (reference sequence). V gave up 4 bases and J gave up 1 base; unmatched junction bases: 8. CDR3 nucleotide sequence: TGTGCCAGCAGTTCCCGGACAGGGACGGGTAACTATGGCTACACCTTC. Amino acid sequence: CASSSRTGTGNYGYTF.

The sample holds a few counts of this clone. The chain carries TRBV6-5 and TRBJ1-5; D ambiguous. The germline V gene encodes CDR1 MNHEY and CDR2 SVGAGI. V was cut by 2 bases and J by 3 bases, with 5 bases left in between. The CDR3 has 13 amino acids. CDR3 in DNA: TGTGCCAGCAGTTACCGGGACAATCAGCCCCAGCATTTT. As protein: CASSYRDNQPQHF.

The rearrangement uses TRBV28 and TRBJ2-7, with TRBD1 matching 9 bases. Germline values: CDR1 MDHEN, CDR2 SYDVKM. The CDR3 has 15 residues. V lost 3 bases and J lost 6; bases outside the gene matches: 9. The CDR3: CASSLIYRGHGEQYF. The CDR3 DNA sequence: TGTGCCAGCAGTTTGATTTACAGGGGGCATGGCGAGCAGTACTTC.

This rearrangement joins TRBV5-4 to TRBJ2-1; TRBD2 might be the D (6 bases). V shed 0 bases and J shed 2 bases, with 9 bases lying between them. The germline CDR1 and CDR2 sequences are SGHNT and YYREEE (reference sequence). The CDR3 runs to 15 residues. CDR3 sequence reads: CASSLERGAYNEQFF. In DNA, the CDR3 is TGTGCCAGCAGCTTGGAGCGCGGGGCCTACAATGAGCAGTTCTTC.

J is TRBJ2-1 and V is TRBV7-6; TRBD2 agrees at 11 bases. Germline CDR1 reads SGHVS; CDR2 reads FNYEAQ. The ends lost 6 bases at V and 6 bases at J; junction bases unmatched: 7. This CDR3 is 15 amino acids long. The CDR3 is CASSSGLAVLNEQFF. For the CDR3, the DNA is TGTGCCAGCAGTTCGGGACTAGCGGTCCTCAATGAGCAGTTCTTC. The whole variable domain, filled in from reference TRBV7-6 and TRBJ2-1, reads GAGVSQSPRYKVTKRGQDVALRCDPISGHVSLYWYRQALGQGPEFLTYFNYEAQQDKSGLPNDRFSAERPEGSISTLTIQRTEQRDSAMYRCASSSGLAVLNEQFFGPGTRLTVL.

The chain employs TRBV27 and TRBJ2-1; TRBD2 is a possible D gene (5 bases). CDR1 and CDR2 from the germline V gene are MNHEY and SMNVEV (reference sequence). Trimming cost V 3 bases and J 2 bases, with 23 bases left between them. The CDR3 has 19 residues. For the CDR3, the DNA is TGTGCCAGCAGTTTCACCGGCGGGTTTTCGACTGGGACCTACAATGAGCAGTTCTTC. Translating gives CASSFTGGFSTGTYNEQFF.

This sequence joins TRBV27 and TRBJ2-1; possibly TRBD2 for D (6 bases). Trimming took off 7 bases at V and 8 bases at J, with 9 bases between the two ends. Germline V gene sequence: CDR1 MNHEY, CDR2 SMNVEV (reference sequence). This CDR3 spans 11 amino acids. The CDR3 DNA sequence: TGTGCCAGCATCGGGGGAGATGAGCAGTTCTTC. Its translation is CASIGGDEQFF.

This rearrangement joins TRBV25-1 to TRBJ2-1, with 7 bases aligning to TRBD2. This CDR3 has 16 amino acids. CDR1 is MGHDK, CDR2 SYGVNS, per germline. Trimming removed 4 bases from V and 7 bases from J; junction bases left unmatched: 13. DNA for the CDR3: TGTGCCAGCAGTGCTTGGTCTGGCGGGAGTGGGAATGAGCAGTTCTTC. Its protein is CASSAWSGGSGNEQFF. Full variable domain (outside the CDR3, taken from reference TRBV25-1 and TRBJ2-1): EADIYQTPRYLVIGTGKKITLECSQTMGHDKMYWYQQDPGMELHLIHYSYGVNSTEKGDLSSESTVSRIRTEHFPLTLESARPSHTSQYLCASSAWSGGSGNEQFFGPGTRLTVL.

This chain connects TRBV12-5 to TRBJ1-2; possible D gene TRBD1, 6 bases. CDR1 and CDR2 (germline): LGHNT, FRNRAP. This CDR3 has 15 residues. The germline V and J ends were trimmed by 2 bases and 3 bases, with 13 bases remaining between them. As DNA, the CDR3 is TGTGCTAGTGGTTTGACAGGGAGGCCTTACTATGGCTACACCTTC. Translating it yields CASGLTGRPYYGYTF.

Only a few counts were recorded for this clone. The chain joins TRBV4-3 to TRBJ2-1; D is undetermined. Germline V CDR1 and CDR2: LGHNA, YSLEER. The V end lost 0 bases, the J end lost 0 bases, and 12 bases lay between the germline ends. The CDR3 runs 17 residues. This CDR3 reads CASSQDVGSSSYNEQFF. The CDR3 DNA is TGCGCCAGCAGCCAAGATGTGGGCTCGAGCTCCTACAATGAGCAGTTCTTC.